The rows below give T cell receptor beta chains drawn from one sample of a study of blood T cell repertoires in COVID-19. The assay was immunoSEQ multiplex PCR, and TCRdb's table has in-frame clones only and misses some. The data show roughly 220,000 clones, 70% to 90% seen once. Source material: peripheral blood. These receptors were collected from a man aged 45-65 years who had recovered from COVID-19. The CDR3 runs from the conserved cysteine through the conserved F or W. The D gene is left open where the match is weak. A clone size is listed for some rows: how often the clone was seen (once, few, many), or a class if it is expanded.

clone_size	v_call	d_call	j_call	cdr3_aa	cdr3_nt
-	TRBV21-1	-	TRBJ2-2	CASSKDGLCTGELFF	TGTGCCAGCAGCAAAGATGGACTTTGCACCGGGGAGCTGTTTTTT
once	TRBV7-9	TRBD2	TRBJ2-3	CASSLGIAGGGTDTQYF	TGTGCCAGCAGCTTAGGGATAGCGGGAGGAGGCACAGATACGCAGTATTTT
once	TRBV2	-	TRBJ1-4	CASSDARLNEKLFF	TGTGCCAGCAGTGATGCGCGACTGAATGAAAAACTGTTTTTT
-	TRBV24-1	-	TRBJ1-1	CATSGWQGWAFF	TGTGCCACCAGTGGTTGGCAGGGTTGGGCTTTCTTT
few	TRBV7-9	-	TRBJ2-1	CASSFEVAGNEQFF	TGTGCCAGCAGCTTTGAGGTGGCGGGCAATGAGCAGTTCTTC
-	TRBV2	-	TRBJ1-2	CASSEIPGSGYTF	TGTGCCAGCAGTGAGATTCCGGGTTCTGGCTACACCTTC
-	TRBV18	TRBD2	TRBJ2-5	CASSPRLADQETQYF	TGTGCCAGCTCACCCAGACTAGCCGATCAAGAGACCCAGTACTTC
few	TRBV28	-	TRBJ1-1	CASSFGGKGTEAFF	TGTGCCAGCAGTTTTGGGGGGAAGGGCACTGAAGCTTTCTTT
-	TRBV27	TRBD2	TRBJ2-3	CASSFGVAGVVGTDTQYF	TGTGCCAGCAGTTTCGGGGTCGCGGGAGTTGTTGGCACAGATACGCAGTATTTT
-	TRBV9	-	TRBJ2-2	CASSPRRANTGELFF	TGTGCCAGCAGCCCGCGGAGGGCCAACACCGGGGAGCTGTTTTTT
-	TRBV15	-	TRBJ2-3	CATSRGLGATDTQYF	TGTGCCACCAGCAGAGGTCTGGGGGCAACAGATACGCAGTATTTT
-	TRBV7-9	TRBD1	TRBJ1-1	CASRPPIGTENTEAFF	TGTGCCAGCAGACCACCTATAGGGACAGAGAACACTGAAGCTTTCTTT
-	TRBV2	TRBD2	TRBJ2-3	CASRRPSGRKDTQYF	TGTGCCAGCCGTAGGCCTAGCGGGAGGAAGGATACGCAGTATTTT
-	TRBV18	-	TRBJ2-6	CASSVVAGAGANVLTF	TGTGCCAGCTCCGTGGTCGCAGGGGCTGGGGCCAACGTCCTGACTTTC
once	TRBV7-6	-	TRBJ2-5	CASSLFSGQETQYF	TGTGCCAGCAGCTTGTTCAGCGGACAAGAGACCCAGTACTTC
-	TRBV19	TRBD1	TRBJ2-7	CASSSLDRSFGNEQYF	TGTGCCAGTAGTAGCCTGGACAGGTCCTTTGGCAACGAGCAGTACTTC
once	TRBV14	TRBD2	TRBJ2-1	CASSQGGLAGVGPTYNEQFF	TGTGCCAGCAGCCAAGGGGGACTAGCGGGAGTCGGACCCACTTACAATGAGCAGTTCTTC
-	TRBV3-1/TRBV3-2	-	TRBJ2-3	CASSQGGSNTQYF	TGTGCCAGCAGCCAAGGTGGGAGTAATACGCAGTATTTT
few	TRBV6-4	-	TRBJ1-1	CASQGNTEAFF	TGTGCCAGCCAGGGGAACACTGAAGCTTTCTTT
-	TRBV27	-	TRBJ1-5	CASSFRGGGQPQHF	TGTGCCAGCAGTTTTCGGGGTGGTGGTCAGCCCCAGCATTTT
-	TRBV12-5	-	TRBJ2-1	CASGHLPRPNEQFF	TGTGCTAGTGGCCATCTCCCGCGGCCCAATGAGCAGTTCTTC
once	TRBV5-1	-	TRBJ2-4	CASRNPTDTAKNIQYF	TGCGCCAGCAGAAACCCGACGGACACAGCCAAAAACATTCAGTACTTC
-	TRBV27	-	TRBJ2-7	CASRPPTRPPYEQYF	TGTGCCAGCAGACCCCCCACTCGCCCCCCCTACGAGCAGTACTTC
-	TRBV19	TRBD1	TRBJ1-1	CASSWGQQNTEAFF	TGTGCCAGTAGTTGGGGACAGCAGAACACTGAAGCTTTCTTT
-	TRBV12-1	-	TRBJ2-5	CASDRPGGTSGRRKEETQYF	TGTGCCAGTGACCGACCCGGAGGGACTAGCGGGAGGAGGAAGGAAGAGACCCAGTACTTC
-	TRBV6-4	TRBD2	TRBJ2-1	CASSVREGLYNEQFF	TGTGCCAGCAGTGTGCGGGAGGGCCTGTACAATGAGCAGTTCTTC
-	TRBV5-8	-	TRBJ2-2	CASSFRDTGELFF	TGTGCCAGCAGCTTCCGTGACACCGGGGAGCTGTTTTTT
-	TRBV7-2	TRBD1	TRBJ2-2	CASSLNQGVGTGELFF	TGTGCCAGCAGCTTGAACCAGGGGGTGGGAACCGGGGAGCTGTTTTTT
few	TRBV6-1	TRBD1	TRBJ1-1	CASSDRGRRGTEAFF	TGTGCCAGCAGTGACAGGGGGCGGAGGGGCACTGAAGCTTTCTTT
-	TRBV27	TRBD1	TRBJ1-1	CASSFTSTRQGGQYTEAFF	TGTGCCAGCAGTTTTACCTCTACTAGACAGGGTGGTCAGTACACTGAAGCTTTCTTT
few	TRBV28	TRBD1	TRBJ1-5	CASSSGQGVRSNQPQHF	TGTGCCAGCAGTTCGGGACAGGGTGTTCGTAGCAATCAGCCCCAGCATTTT
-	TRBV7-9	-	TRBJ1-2	CASSPGQTYGYTF	TGTGCCAGCAGCCCGGGACAAACATATGGCTACACCTTC
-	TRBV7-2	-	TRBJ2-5	CASSLGGRFLETQYF	-
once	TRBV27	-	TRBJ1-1	CASSSPTQGRRAFF	TGTGCCAGCAGCTCCCCCACACAGGGTCGCCGGGCTTTCTTT
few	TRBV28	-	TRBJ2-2	CASSRGPGAGELFF	TGTGCCAGCAGTCGGGGCCCGGGGGCCGGGGAGCTGTTTTTT
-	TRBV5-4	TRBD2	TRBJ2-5	CASSSRLAGGFWETQYF	TGTGCCAGCAGCTCCCGACTAGCGGGAGGTTTCTGGGAGACCCAGTACTTC
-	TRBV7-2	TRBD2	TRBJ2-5	CASSLGGRTSLETQYF	TGTGCCAGCAGCTTAGGTGGCCGGACTAGCTTAGAGACCCAGTACTTC
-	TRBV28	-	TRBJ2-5	CASSLAWGALSGTQYF	TGTGCCAGCAGTTTAGCCTGGGGAGCGCTATCGGGAACCCAGTACTTC
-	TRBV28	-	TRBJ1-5	CASSLLHGSNQPQHF	TGTGCCAGCAGTTTACTTCACGGTAGCAATCAGCCCCAGCATTTT
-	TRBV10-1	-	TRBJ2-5	CASSDSGGGETQYF	TGCGCCAGCAGTGATAGCGGAGGCGGAGAGACCCAGTACTTC
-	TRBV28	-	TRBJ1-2	CASSLRQLLGYTF	TGTGCCAGCAGTTTGAGACAGCTTCTTGGCTACACCTTC
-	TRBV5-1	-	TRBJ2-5	CASSFGDQETQYF	TGCGCCAGCAGCTTCGGTGACCAAGAGACCCAGTACTTC
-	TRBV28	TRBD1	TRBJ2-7	CASSLLGQGGSEQYF	TGTGCCAGCAGTCTGCTCGGACAGGGGGGTAGCGAGCAGTACTTC
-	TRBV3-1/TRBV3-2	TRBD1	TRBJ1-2	CASSQDWDRGGYTF	TGTGCCAGCAGCCAAGACTGGGACAGGGGCGGCTACACCTTC
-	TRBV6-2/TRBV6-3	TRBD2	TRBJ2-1	CASSYDWDYASSYNEQFF	TGTGCCAGCAGTTACGATTGGGACTATGCAAGCTCCTACAATGAGCAGTTCTTC
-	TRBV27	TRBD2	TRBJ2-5	CASSLTSGRSLVTQYF	TGTGCCAGCAGTTTAACTAGCGGGAGGTCATTGGTAACCCAGTACTTC
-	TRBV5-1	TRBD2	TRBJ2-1	CASSFFLAGSYNEQFF	TGCGCCAGCAGCTTTTTCTTAGCGGGCTCCTACAATGAGCAGTTCTTC
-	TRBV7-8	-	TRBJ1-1	CASRREGVNTEAFF	TGTGCCAGCAGGCGCGAAGGAGTGAACACTGAAGCTTTCTTT
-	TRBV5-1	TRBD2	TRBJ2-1	CASSHSSGNLLRDEQFF	TGCGCCAGCAGTCACTCTAGCGGGAACCTCCTTAGGGATGAGCAGTTCTTC
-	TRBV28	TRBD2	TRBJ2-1	CASSFSGRANNEQFF	TGTGCCAGCAGTTTTAGTGGGAGGGCGAACAATGAGCAGTTCTTC
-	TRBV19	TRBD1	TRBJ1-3	CASSYSTGAGNTIYF	TGTGCCAGTAGTTACTCCACAGGGGCTGGAAACACCATATATTTT
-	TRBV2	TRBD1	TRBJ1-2	CASSSTGSYGYTF	TGTGCCAGCAGTTCGACAGGGAGCTATGGCTACACCTTC
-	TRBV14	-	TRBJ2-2	CASSQLGKEGTGELFF	TGTGCCAGCAGCCAACTAGGGAAGGAGGGCACCGGGGAGCTGTTTTTT
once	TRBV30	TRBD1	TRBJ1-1	CAWWTGIGEAFF	TGTGCCTGGTGGACAGGGATCGGTGAAGCTTTCTTT